Included here is one T cell receptor (beta chain) sequence, with context. V lost 8 bases, J lost 8 bases, and 6 bases lay in between. The CDR3 is 9 residues long. CDR1 is MNHNY and CDR2 is SVGAGI in the germline V gene (reference sequence). This specimen belongs to a study of CD8 T cells in Susac syndrome. Random hexamers served to reverse transcribe roughly 0.5 to 1 ug RNA. Using its own MiXCR run on the immunoSEQ multiplex PCR reads, TCRdb lists one record per CDR3 protein. The sample includes about 400,000 distinct CDR3 sequences, approximately 85% of them seen just once. The genes are TRBV6-6 and TRBJ2-5, with D unresolved. This clonotype originated in a human donor with multiple sclerosis. Material: CD8+ T cells from PBMCs. The CDR3 loop is CASYPTQYF. The DNA for the CDR3 is TGTGCCAGCTACCCCACCCAGTACTTC.